This is a list of T cell receptor beta chains from one sample in a study of T cells after posttransplantation cyclophosphamide. Generated by immunoSEQ multiplex PCR, the TCRdb table keeps only in-frame clones and is missing some. This repertoire shows approximately 4,500 clones, roughly four fifths found once; its top ten account for 34%. The specimen was PBMCs, collected after allogeneic stem cell transplant with posttransplant cyclophosphamide. The receptors stem from a male patient in his thirties or forties who received an allogeneic stem cell transplant from a related donor, was CMV-positive, and had acute and chronic GVHD. The graft donor may be the source of some T cells. Each CDR3 is given with its conserved first and last residue. The D gene is left open where the match is weak. Size values are once, few and many counts, or a class for expanded clones, and some rows have none.

>TRBD2|TRBJ2-5|TRBV11-3|-
TGTGCCAGCACCACGCGGGCTAGCGGACAAGAGACCCAGTACTTC
CASTTRASGQETQYF
>-|TRBJ1-1|TRBV6-1|-
TGTGCCAGCAGTGACACGGGGATGAACACTGAAGCTTTCTTT
CASSDTGMNTEAFF
>TRBD2|TRBJ2-7|TRBV7-9|-
TGTGCCAGCAGCCGATCGTCTCTAGCGGGAGGGCCTCACGAGCAGTACTTC
CASSRSSLAGGPHEQYF
>TRBD1|TRBJ1-1|TRBV19|-
TGTGCCAGTAGGGACAGGGATACCGAAGCTTTCTTT
CASRDRDTEAFF
>-|TRBJ2-2|TRBV9|-
TGTGCCAGCAGCCCCGAACAGGGCACCGGGGAGCTGTTTTTT
CASSPEQGTGELFF
>-|TRBJ2-7|TRBV11-2|few
TGTGCCAGCAGCTTAGCGGGACAAGCTTTTGAGCAGTACTTC
CASSLAGQAFEQYF
>TRBD1|TRBJ1-2|TRBV4-3|once
TGCGCCAGCAGCCATACAGGGGACTATGGCTACACCTTC
CASSHTGDYGYTF
>-|TRBJ2-3|TRBV19|-
TGTGCCAGTAGTTCGGACACCCGCACAGATACGCAGTATTTT
CASSSDTRTDTQYF
>TRBD1|TRBJ1-1|TRBV18|-
TGTGCCAGCTGGGTCTCAGGGGGGAACACTGAAGCTTTCTTT
CASWVSGGNTEAFF
>-|TRBJ2-1|TRBV10-2|-
TGCGCCAGCAGTGACGCGGGATACTCCTACAATGAGCAGTTCTTC
CASSDAGYSYNEQFF
>-|TRBJ2-7|TRBV30|-
TGTGCCCAGGGCGGGACCCTCGGGGAGCAGTACTTC
CAQGGTLGEQYF
>TRBD2|TRBJ2-1|TRBV29-1|-
TGCACTACTAGCGGGAGTACCTACAATGAGCAGTTCTTC
CTTSGSTYNEQFF
>-|TRBJ1-1|TRBV18|-
TGTGCCAGCTCACCAAGGAGCAGGACAGACCAAATAGGAACTGAAGCTTTCTTT
CASSPRSRTDQIGTEAFF
>-|TRBJ1-2|TRBV18|once
TGTGCCAGCTCACCAAACAGGGTGGGAGTGAATGGCTACACCTTC
CASSPNRVGVNGYTF
>-|TRBJ2-1|TRBV4-3|-
TGCGCCAGCAGCCCGAACCTGGACTTTAGCTCCTACAATGAGCAGTTCTTC
CASSPNLDFSSYNEQFF
>TRBD2|TRBJ2-5|TRBV5-1|once
TGCGCCAGCAGCTTGGGGGCGCTAGCGGGAGGCGGAGAGACCCAGTACTTC
CASSLGALAGGGETQYF
>TRBD2|TRBJ2-7|TRBV5-6|-
TGTGCCAGCAGCAGCTTGACGGGGACTAGGGACGACTACGAGCAGTACTTC
CASSSLTGTRDDYEQYF
>TRBD1|TRBJ2-2|TRBV4-3|-
TGCGCCAGCAGCCAACCGACAGGGGCGGGCACCGGGGAGCTGTTTTTT
CASSQPTGAGTGELFF
>-|TRBJ2-3|TRBV28|-
TGTGCCAGCAGTAGAGTAGCATCTATCGGCGCAGATACGCAGTATTTT
CASSRVASIGADTQYF
>-|TRBJ1-1|TRBV9|-
TGTGCCAGCAGCGTAGATAGGAACACTGAAGCTTTCTTT
CASSVDRNTEAFF
>-|TRBJ2-1|TRBV11-3|-
TGTGCCAGCAGCGTAGGAGGCAATGAGCAGTTCTTC
CASSVGGNEQFF
>-|TRBJ2-7|TRBV19|-
TGTGCCAGTAGTATAACCCGGGACACTACCTACGAGCAGTACTTC
CASSITRDTTYEQYF
>-|TRBJ2-4|TRBV19|-
TGTGCCAGTAGTGGGCAGTCCCTAGCCAAAAACATTCAGTACTTC
CASSGQSLAKNIQYF
>TRBD2|TRBJ2-7|TRBV7-8|-
TGTGCCAGCAGGCCGTTTGGCGGGAGGGCCTACGAGCAGTACTTC
CASRPFGGRAYEQYF
>-|TRBJ1-3|TRBV5-4|once
TGTGCCAGCAGCTTGGGTTTTGGGACTCTCGGAAACACCATATATTTT
CASSLGFGTLGNTIYF
>TRBD1|TRBJ1-2|TRBV13|medium-sized
TGTGCCAGCAGCCCGGCGGACAGGCTTCGTGGCTACACCTTC
CASSPADRLRGYTF
>TRBD1|TRBJ2-7|TRBV7-8|-
TGTGCCAGCAGCATTCGACCGGGACAGATAAACGACGAGCAGTACTTC
CASSIRPGQINDEQYF
>TRBD1|TRBJ1-2|TRBV6-5|-
TGTGCCAGCAGGACCACCACCGGACAGGGGATAGGCTACACCTTC
CASRTTTGQGIGYTF
>-|TRBJ2-2|TRBV29-1|-
TGCAGCGTTGAGGGAGGGGGGGGGACCGGGGAGCTGTTTTTT
CSVEGGGGTGELFF
>-|TRBJ1-1|TRBV5-1|-
TGCGCCAGCAGCTTGGTCGGGGGGGCTCTTAACACTGAAGCTTTCTTT
CASSLVGGALNTEAFF
>TRBD1|TRBJ1-1|TRBV6-5|-
TGTGCCAGCAGCTGGACAGGCCCGAACACTGAAGCTTTCTTT
CASSWTGPNTEAFF
>TRBD1|TRBJ1-2|TRBV9|-
TGTGCCAGCAGCAGACGCACAGGGGCCCAAGGGTATGGCTACACCTTC
CASSRRTGAQGYGYTF
>TRBD1|TRBJ1-4|TRBV30|-
TGTGCCTGGAGTGTACGGGTAACAGGGGCTTGGGCAACTAATGAAAAACTGTTTTTT
CAWSVRVTGAWATNEKLFF
>TRBD2|TRBJ2-1|TRBV4-3|-
TGCGCCAGCAGCCAGTTGGGACTAGCGGGAGATGAGCAGTTCTTC
CASSQLGLAGDEQFF
>TRBD1|TRBJ2-7|TRBV5-4|-
TGTGCCAGCCAGGACAGGTCGAGCTCCTACGAGCAGTACTTC
CASQDRSSSYEQYF
>-|TRBJ2-3|TRBV20-1|-
TGCAGTGGCGAGAGCACAGATACGCAGTATTTT
CSGESTDTQYF
>-|TRBJ1-2|TRBV28|-
TGTGCCAGCAGTACAACCGTCTATGGCTACACCTTC
CASSTTVYGYTF
>-|TRBJ2-5|TRBV11-3|-
TGTGCCAGCAGCTTACAGGGAGGTGGAGAGACCCAGTACTTC
CASSLQGGGETQYF
>-|TRBJ2-5|TRBV6-5|-
TGTGCCAGCAGTTACGCGACAGCCCAAGAGACCCAGTACTTC
CASSYATAQETQYF
>-|TRBJ1-5|TRBV15|-
TGTGCCACCAGCAGAGATTTCCAGGGAGGTTGGTCCCAGCATTTT
CATSRDFQGGWSQHF